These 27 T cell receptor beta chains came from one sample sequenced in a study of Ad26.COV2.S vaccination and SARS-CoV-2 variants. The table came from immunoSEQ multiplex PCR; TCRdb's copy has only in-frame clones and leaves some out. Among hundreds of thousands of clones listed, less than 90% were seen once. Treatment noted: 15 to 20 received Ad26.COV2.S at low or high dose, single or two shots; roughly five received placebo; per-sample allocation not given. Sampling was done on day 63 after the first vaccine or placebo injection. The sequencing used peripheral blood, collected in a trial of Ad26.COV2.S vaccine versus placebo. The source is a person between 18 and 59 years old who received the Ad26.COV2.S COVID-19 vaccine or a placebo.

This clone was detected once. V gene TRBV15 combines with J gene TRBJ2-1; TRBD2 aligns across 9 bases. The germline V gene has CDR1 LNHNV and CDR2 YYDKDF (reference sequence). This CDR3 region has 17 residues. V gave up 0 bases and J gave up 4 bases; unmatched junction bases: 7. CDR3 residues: CATSRDLRLAEYNEQFF. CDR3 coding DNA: TGTGCCACCAGCAGAGATTTGCGACTAGCGGAGTACAATGAGCAGTTCTTC.

The CDR3 region has the DNA TGTGCCAGCACCCACCCCATAAGACGAGACGAGCAGTACTTC. The encoded protein is CASTHPIRRDEQYF. The genes are TRBV28 and TRBJ2-7; no clear D. The CDR3 runs to 14 residues. Germline-derived CDR1 and CDR2 are MDHEN and SYDVKM. V was pared by 7 bases and J by 5 bases, with 18 bases between.

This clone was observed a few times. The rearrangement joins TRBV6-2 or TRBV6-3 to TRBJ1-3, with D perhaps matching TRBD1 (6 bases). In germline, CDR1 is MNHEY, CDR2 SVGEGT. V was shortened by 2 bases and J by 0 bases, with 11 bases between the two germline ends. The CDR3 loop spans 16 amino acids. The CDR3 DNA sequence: TGTGCCAGCAGTTACAGTCAGGGGAGCTCTGGAAACACCATATATTTT. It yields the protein CASSYSQGSSGNTIYF.

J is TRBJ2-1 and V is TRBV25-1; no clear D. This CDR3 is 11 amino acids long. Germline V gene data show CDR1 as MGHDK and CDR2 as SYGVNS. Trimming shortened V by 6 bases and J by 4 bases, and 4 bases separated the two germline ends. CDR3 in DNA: TGTGCCAGCAGAGATTACAATGAGCAGTTCTTC. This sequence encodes CASRDYNEQFF.

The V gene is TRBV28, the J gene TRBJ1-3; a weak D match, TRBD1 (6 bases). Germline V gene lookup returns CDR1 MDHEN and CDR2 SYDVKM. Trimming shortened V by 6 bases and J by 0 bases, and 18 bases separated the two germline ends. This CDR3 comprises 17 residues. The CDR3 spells CASRLTTGSISGNTIYF. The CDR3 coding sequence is TGTGCCAGCAGACTTACGACAGGATCCATCTCTGGAAACACCATATATTTT.

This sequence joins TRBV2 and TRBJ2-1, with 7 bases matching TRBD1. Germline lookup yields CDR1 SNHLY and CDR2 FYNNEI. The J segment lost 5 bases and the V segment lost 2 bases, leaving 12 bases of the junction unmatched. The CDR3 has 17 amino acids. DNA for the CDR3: TGTGCCAGCAGTGAACACGAGTCGGGACAGAACGACAATGAGCAGTTCTTC. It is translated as CASSEHESGQNDNEQFF.

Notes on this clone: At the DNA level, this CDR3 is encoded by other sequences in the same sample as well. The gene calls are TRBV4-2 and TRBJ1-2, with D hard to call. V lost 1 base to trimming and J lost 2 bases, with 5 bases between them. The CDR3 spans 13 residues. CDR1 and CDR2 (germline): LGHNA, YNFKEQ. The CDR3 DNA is TGTGCCAGCAGCCAAGCAGCAAACTATGGCTACACCTTC. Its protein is CASSQAANYGYTF.

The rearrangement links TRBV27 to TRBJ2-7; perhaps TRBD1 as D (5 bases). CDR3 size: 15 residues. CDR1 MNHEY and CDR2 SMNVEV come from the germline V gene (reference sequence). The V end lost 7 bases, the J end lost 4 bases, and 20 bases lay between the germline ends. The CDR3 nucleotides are TGTGCCAGCATAGGTCGAAGGGGAAACCGGTACGAGCAGTACTTC. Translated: CASIGRRGNRYEQYF.

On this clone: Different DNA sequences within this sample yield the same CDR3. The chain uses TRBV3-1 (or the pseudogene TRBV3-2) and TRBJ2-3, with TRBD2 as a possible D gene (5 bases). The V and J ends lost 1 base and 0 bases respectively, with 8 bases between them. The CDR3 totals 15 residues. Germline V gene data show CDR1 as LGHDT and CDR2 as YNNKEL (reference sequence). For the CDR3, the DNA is TGTGCCAGCAGCCAAGCGGGATATAGCACAGATACGCAGTATTTT. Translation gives CASSQAGYSTDTQYF.

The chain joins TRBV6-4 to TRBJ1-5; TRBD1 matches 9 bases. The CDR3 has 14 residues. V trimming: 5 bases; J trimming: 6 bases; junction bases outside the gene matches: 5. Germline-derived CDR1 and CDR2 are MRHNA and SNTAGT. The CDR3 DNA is TGTGCCAGCAGTACCACAGGGGGCACTCAGCCCCAGCATTTT. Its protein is CASSTTGGTQPQHF.

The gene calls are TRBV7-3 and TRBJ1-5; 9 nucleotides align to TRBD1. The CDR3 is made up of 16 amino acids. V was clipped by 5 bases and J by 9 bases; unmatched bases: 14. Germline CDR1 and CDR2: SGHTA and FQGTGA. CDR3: CASSTTGGAGGGPQHF. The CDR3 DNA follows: TGTGCCAGCAGCACCACAGGGGGCGCGGGGGGAGGGCCCCAGCATTTT.

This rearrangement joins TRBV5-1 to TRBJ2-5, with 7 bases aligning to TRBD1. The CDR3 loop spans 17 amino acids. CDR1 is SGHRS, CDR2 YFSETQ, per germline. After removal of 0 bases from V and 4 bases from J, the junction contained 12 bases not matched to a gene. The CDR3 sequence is CASSLEGAGLARETQYF. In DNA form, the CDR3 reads TGCGCCAGCAGCTTGGAGGGGGCTGGCCTCGCTCGAGAGACCCAGTACTTC.

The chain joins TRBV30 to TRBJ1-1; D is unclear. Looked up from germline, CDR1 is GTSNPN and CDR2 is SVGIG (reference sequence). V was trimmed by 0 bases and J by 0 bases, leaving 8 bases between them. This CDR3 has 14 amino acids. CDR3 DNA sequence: TGTGCCTGGAGTGTTAAGGGAATGAACACTGAAGCTTTCTTT. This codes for CAWSVKGMNTEAFF.

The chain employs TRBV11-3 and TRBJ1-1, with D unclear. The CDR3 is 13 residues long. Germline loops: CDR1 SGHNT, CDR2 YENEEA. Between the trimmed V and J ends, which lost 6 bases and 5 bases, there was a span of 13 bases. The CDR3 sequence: CASSLEAATEAFF. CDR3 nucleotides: TGTGCCAGCAGTTTGGAGGCCGCGACTGAAGCTTTCTTT.

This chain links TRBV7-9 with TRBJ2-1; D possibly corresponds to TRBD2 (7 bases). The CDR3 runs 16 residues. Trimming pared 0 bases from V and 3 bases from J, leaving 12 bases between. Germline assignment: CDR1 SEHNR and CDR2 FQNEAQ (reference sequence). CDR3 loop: CASSLAGRDIYNEQFF. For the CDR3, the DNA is TGTGCCAGCAGCTTAGCGGGGAGGGACATCTACAATGAGCAGTTCTTC.

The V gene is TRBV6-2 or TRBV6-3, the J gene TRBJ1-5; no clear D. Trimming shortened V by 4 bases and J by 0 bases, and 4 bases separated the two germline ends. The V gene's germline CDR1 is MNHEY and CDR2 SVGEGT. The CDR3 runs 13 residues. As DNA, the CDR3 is TGTGCCAGCAGTTCAAGTAGCAATCAGCCCCAGCATTTT. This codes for CASSSSSNQPQHF.

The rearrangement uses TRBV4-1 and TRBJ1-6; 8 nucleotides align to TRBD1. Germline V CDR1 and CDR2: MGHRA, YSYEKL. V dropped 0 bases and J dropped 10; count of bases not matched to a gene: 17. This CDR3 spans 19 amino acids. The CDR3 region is CASSQEGSGQGRIGSPLHF. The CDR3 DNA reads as TGCGCCAGCAGCCAAGAGGGTTCTGGACAGGGTCGGATTGGGTCACCCCTCCACTTT.

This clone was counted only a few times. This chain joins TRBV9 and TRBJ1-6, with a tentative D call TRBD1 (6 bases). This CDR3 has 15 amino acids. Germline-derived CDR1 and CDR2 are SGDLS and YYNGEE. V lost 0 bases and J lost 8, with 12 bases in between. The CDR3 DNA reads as TGTGCCAGCAGCGTAGGAGGGGGAAGAGATTCACCCCTCCACTTT. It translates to CASSVGGGRDSPLHF.

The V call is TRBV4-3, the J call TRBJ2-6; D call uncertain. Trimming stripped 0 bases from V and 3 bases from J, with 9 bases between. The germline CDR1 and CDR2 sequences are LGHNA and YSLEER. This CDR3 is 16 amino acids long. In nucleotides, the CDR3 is TGCGCCAGCAGCCAAGAATGGTCAGTTGGGGCCAACGTCCTGACTTTC. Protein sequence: CASSQEWSVGANVLTF.

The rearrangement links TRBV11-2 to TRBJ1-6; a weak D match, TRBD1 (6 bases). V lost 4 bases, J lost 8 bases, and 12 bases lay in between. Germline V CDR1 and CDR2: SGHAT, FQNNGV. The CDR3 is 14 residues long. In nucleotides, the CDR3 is TGTGCCAGCAGCTCCAATCAGGGGTATTCACCCCTCCACTTT. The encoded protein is CASSSNQGYSPLHF.

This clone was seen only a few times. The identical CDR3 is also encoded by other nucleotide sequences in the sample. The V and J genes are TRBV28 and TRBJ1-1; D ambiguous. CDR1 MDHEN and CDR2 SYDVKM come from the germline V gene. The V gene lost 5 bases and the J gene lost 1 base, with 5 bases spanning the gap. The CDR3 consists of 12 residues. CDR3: CASSLKNTEAFF. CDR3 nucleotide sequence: TGTGCCAGCAGTCTGAAGAACACTGAAGCTTTCTTT.

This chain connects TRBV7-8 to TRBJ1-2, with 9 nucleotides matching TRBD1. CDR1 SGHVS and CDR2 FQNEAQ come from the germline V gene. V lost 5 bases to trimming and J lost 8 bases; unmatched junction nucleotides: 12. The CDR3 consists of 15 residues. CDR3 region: CASSSQPGQGGGYTF. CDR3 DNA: TGTGCCAGCAGCAGCCAACCGGGACAGGGTGGAGGCTACACCTTC.

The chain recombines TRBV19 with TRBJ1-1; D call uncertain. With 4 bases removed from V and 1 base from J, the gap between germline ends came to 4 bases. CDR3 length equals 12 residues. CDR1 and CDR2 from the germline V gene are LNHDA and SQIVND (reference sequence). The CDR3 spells CASSSRNTEAFF. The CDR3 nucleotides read TGTGCCAGTAGTAGTCGGAACACTGAAGCTTTCTTT.

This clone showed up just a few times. CDR3 protein: CASSAEHGNSPLHF. DNA for the CDR3: TGTGCCAGCAGTGCAGAGCACGGCAATTCACCCCTCCACTTT. This chain connects TRBV2 to TRBJ1-6; unclear D gene. The V gene's germline CDR1 is SNHLY and CDR2 FYNNEI. The ends were cut back, 4 bases at V and 7 bases at J, with 11 bases in the middle. The CDR3 is 14 amino acids.

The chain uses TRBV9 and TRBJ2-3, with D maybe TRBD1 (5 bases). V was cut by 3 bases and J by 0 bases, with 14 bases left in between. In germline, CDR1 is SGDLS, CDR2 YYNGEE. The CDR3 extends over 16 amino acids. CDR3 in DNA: TGTGCCAGCAGCGGGACCACACAGGTTAGCACAGATACGCAGTATTTT. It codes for CASSGTTQVSTDTQYF.

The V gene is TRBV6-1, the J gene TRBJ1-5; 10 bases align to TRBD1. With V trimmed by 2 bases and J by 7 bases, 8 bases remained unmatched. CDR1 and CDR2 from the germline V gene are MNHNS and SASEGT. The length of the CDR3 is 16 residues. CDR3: CASSEFGGQGIQPQHF. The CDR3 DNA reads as TGTGCCAGCAGTGAATTTGGGGGACAGGGGATACAGCCCCAGCATTTT.

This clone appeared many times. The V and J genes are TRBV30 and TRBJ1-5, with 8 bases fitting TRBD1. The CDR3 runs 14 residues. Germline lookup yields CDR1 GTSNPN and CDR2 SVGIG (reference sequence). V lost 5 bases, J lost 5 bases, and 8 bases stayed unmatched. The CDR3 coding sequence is TGTGCCTGGCATATGGGACAGGTTGATCAGCCCCAGCATTTT. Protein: CAWHMGQVDQPQHF.